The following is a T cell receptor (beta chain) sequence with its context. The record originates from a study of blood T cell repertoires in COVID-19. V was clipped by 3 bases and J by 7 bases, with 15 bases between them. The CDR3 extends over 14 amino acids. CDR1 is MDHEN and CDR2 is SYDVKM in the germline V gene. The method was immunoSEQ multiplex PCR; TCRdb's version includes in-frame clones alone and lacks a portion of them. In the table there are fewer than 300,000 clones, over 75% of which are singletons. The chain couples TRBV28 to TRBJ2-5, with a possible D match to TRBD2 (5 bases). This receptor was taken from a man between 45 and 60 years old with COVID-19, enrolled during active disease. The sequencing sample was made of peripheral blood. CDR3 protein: CASSFGLGRGTQYF. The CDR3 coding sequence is TGTGCCAGCAGTTTCGGACTTGGCCGGGGGACCCAGTACTTC.